This entry features one TCR beta chain sequence. Antigen: not known. A multiplex PCR was run with 60 Vbeta primers and 13 Jbeta primers. The protocol was immunoSEQ multiplex PCR, while the TCRdb copy is restricted to in-frame clones and leaves out a portion. This repertoire shows 170,000 or so clones, roughly 78% found once; its top ten account for about 13%. The record originates from a study of cytomegalovirus exposure and HLA in healthy donors. Across the whole study: In an earlier analysis, around 100 million unique TCR beta sequences were found from some 200 million T cells.

Whole-study results and caveats: TCR beta sequences reportedly predicted most subjects' HLA-A and HLA-B alleles accurately.

The CDR3 has 15 amino acids. Germline V gene lookup returns CDR1 MNHNS and CDR2 SASEGT. V lost 4 bases and J 3 bases, leaving 13 bases between the germline ends. The specimen was PBMCs. The receptor was isolated from a woman aged 45-60 years in good health and CMV-seropositive. The chain couples TRBV6-1 to TRBJ1-3; D not certain. CDR3 sequence (DNA): TGTGCCAGCAGTGGCGGGATCGGGGATGGAAACACCATATATTTT. Its protein product is CASSGGIGDGNTIYF.